What follows describes a single TCR beta chain. Data came from immunoSEQ multiplex PCR; TCRdb stores just in-frame clones and leaves some out. Of about 12,000 clones in the sample, around 79% are singletons; the top ten hold roughly 15%. The data are from a study of technical replicates of blood from several donors. V was cut by 1 base and J by 2 bases, with 6 bases left in between. This CDR3 has 14 amino acids. Germline V gives CDR1 SGHNT, CDR2 YYREEE (reference sequence). Input material: PBMCs. This clonotype was obtained from a human donor in good health. The V gene is TRBV5-4, the J gene TRBJ1-4, with a possible D match to TRBD1 (6 bases). This CDR3 reads CASSLTGTNEKLFF. The CDR3 DNA reads TGTGCCAGCAGCTTGACAGGGACTAATGAAAAACTGTTTTTT.